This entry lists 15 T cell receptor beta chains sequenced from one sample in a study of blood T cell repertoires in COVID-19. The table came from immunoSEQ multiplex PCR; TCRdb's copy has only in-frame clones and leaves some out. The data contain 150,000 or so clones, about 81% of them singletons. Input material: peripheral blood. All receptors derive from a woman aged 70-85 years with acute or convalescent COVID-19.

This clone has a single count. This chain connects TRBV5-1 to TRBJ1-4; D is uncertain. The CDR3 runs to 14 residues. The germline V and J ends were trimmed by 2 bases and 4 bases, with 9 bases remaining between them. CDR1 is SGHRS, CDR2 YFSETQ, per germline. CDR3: CASSLYTNNEKLFF. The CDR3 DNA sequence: TGCGCCAGCAGCTTATACACCAATAATGAAAAACTGTTTTTT.

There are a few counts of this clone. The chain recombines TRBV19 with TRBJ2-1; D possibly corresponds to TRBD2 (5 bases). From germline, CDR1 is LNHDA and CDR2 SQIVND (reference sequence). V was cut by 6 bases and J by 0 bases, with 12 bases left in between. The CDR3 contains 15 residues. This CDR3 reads CASSGLLSSYNEQFF. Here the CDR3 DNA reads TGTGCCAGTAGCGGACTGCTAAGCTCCTACAATGAGCAGTTCTTC.

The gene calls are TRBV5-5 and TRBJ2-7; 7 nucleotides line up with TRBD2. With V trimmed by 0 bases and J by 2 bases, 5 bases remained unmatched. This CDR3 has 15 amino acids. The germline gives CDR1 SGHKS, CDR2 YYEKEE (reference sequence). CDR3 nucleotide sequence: TGTGCCAGCAGCTTGGGGCTAGCGGAGCCCTACGAGCAGTACTTC. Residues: CASSLGLAEPYEQYF.

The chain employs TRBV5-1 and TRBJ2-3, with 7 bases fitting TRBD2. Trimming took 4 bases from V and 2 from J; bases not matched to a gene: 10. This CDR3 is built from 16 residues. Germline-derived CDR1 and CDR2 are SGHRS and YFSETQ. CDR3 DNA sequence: TGCGCCAGCAGCAGGACTAGAGGGGAGCCCACAGATACGCAGTATTTT. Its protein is CASSRTRGEPTDTQYF. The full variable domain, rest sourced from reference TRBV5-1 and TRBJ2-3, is KAGVTQTPRYLIKTRGQQVTLSCSPISGHRSVSWYQQTPGQGLQFLFEYFSETQRNKGNFPGRFSGRQFSNSRSEMNVSTLELGDSALYLCASSRTRGEPTDTQYFGPGTRLTVL.

As DNA, the CDR3 is TGTGCCAGCAGCTTGGATCCGGGAGATTCACCCCTCCACTTT. Protein sequence: CASSLDPGDSPLHF. The genes are TRBV5-5 and TRBJ1-6; D is undetermined. V lost 0 bases to trimming and J lost 8 bases, with 9 bases between them. Germline V gives CDR1 SGHKS, CDR2 YYEKEE (reference sequence). There are 14 residues in the CDR3.

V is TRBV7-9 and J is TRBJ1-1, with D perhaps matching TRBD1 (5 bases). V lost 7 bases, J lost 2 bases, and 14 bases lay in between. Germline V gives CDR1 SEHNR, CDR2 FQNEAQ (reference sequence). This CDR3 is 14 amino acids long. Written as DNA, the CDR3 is TGTGCCAGCACCGGGCAAGGGGCCAACACTGAAGCTTTCTTT. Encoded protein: CASTGQGANTEAFF.

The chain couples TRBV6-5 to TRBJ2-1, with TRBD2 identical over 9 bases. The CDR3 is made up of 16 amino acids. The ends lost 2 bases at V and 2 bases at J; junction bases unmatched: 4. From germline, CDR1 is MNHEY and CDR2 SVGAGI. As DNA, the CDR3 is TGTGCCAGCAGTTACATAAGCGGGGGGACCTACAATGAGCAGTTCTTC. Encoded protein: CASSYISGGTYNEQFF.

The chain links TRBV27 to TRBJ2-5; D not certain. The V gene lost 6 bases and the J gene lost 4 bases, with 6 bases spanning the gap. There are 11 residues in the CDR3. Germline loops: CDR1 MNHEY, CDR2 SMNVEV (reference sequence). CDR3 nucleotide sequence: TGTGCCAGCAGACATGGAGAGACCCAGTACTTC. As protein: CASRHGETQYF.

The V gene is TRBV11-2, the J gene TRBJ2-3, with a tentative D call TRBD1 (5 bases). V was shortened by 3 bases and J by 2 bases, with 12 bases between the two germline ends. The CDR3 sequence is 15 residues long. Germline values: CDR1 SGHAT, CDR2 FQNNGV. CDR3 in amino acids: CASSFRGYATDTQYF. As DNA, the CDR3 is TGTGCCAGCAGCTTTAGGGGTTATGCCACAGATACGCAGTATTTT.

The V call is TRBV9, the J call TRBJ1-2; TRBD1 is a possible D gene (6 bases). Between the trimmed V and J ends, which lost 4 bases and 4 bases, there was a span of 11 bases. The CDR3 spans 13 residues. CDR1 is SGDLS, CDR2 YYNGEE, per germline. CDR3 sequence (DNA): TGTGCCAGCAGCAAGACAGGAGTCTATGGCTACACCTTC. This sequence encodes CASSKTGVYGYTF.

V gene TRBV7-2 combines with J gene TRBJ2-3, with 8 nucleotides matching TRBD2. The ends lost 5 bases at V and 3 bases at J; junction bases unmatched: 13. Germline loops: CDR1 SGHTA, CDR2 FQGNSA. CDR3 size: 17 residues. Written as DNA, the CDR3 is TGTGCCAGCAGCCCCGTAGCGGGATTGATAGGGACAGATACGCAGTATTTT. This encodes CASSPVAGLIGTDTQYF. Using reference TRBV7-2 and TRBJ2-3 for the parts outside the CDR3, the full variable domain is GAGVSQSPSNKVTEKGKDVELRCDPISGHTALYWYRQSLGQGLEFLIYFQGNSAPDKSGLPSDRFSAERTGGSVSTLTIQRTQQEDSAVYLCASSPVAGLIGTDTQYFGPGTRLTVL.

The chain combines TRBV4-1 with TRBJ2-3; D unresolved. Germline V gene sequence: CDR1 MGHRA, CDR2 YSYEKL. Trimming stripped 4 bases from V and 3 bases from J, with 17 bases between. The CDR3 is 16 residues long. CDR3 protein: CASSPRPEFGTDTQYF. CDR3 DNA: TGCGCCAGCAGCCCACGTCCGGAGTTCGGAACAGATACGCAGTATTTT.

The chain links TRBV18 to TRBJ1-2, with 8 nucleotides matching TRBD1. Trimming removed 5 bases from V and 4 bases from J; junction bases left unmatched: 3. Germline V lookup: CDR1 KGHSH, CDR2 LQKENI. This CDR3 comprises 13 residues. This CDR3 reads CASSTGTGYGYTF. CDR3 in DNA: TGTGCCAGCTCAACAGGGACAGGCTATGGCTACACCTTC.

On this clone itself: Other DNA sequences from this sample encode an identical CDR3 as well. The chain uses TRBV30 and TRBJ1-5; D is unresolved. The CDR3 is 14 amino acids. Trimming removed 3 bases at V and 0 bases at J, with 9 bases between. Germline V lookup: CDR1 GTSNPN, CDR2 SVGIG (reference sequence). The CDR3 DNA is TGTGCCTGGAGCGGACTGAATAGCAATCAGCCCCAGCATTTT. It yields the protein CAWSGLNSNQPQHF.

CDR3: CASSQALIAELADTQYF. As DNA, the CDR3 is TGTGCCAGCAGCCAAGCCCTAATAGCGGAACTCGCAGATACGCAGTATTTT. The chain is built from TRBV4-2 and TRBJ2-3; tentatively, D is TRBD2 (6 bases). V shed 1 base and J shed 4 bases, with 18 bases lying between them. The CDR3 spans 17 residues. Per germline, CDR1 LGHNA and CDR2 YNFKEQ.